The TCR beta chain under discussion was sequenced for a study of T cell changes during pregnancy in multiple sclerosis. Germline trimming cut 2 bases from V and 5 bases from J; bases unmatched to any gene: 7. Germline V gene lookup returns CDR1 SGHNT and CDR2 YYREEE (reference sequence). The CDR3 runs to 17 residues. Clones were read by immunoSEQ multiplex PCR, and TCRdb kept only the in-frame ones, dropping some. The sample contains approximately 40,000 clones, just under 95% of which appear only once. The chain uses TRBV5-4 and TRBJ2-3; 14 bases agree with TRBD2. The receptor was isolated from a female donor with multiple sclerosis, enrolled in a pregnancy study. Specimen: CD4+ T cells from peripheral blood mononuclear cells, collected in the third trimester of pregnancy. The CDR3 DNA reads TGTGCCAGCAGCTTCTCCGGGACTAGCGGGAGAGGAGATACGCAGTATTTT. It yields the protein CASSFSGTSGRGDTQYF.